A single sample gave rise to the 2 T cell receptor beta chains below, sequenced in a study of PD-1 blockade in classical Hodgkin lymphoma. Time point of the sample: cycle 4 day 1 (C4D1), after more than five weeks of nivolumab. In every patient, relapse followed autologous stem cell transplantation, while exposure to brentuximab vedotin differed. Here immunoSEQ multiplex PCR was the method, and the copy in TCRdb shows in-frame clones only, minus some. The table has about 19,000 clones, around three quarters seen once; the top ten hold 20% to 25%. The sample in question was peripheral blood mononuclear cells (PBMCs), obtained before the fourth cycle of nivolumab. The receptor set was obtained from a human donor with classical Hodgkin lymphoma.

The count of this clone is one. The J gene is TRBJ1-1, the V gene TRBV5-8, with 8 bases fitting TRBD1. With 5 bases clipped from V and 4 bases from J, the junction kept 10 bases outside the gene matches. Germline V gene sequence: CDR1 SGHTS, CDR2 YDEGEE. The CDR3 covers 15 residues. The chain's CDR3 is CASRERQGRGTEAFF. The CDR3 nucleotides read TGTGCCAGCAGAGAGAGACAGGGGAGAGGCACTGAAGCTTTCTTT.

The rearrangement joins TRBV28 to TRBJ1-5; D is unclear. The V gene lost 5 bases and the J gene lost 5 bases, with 13 bases spanning the gap. There are 14 residues in the CDR3. Germline CDR1 is MDHEN and CDR2 is SYDVKM. DNA of the CDR3: TGTGCCAGCAGTGGTACGGATTGGTATCAGCCCCAGCATTTT. This sequence encodes CASSGTDWYQPQHF.